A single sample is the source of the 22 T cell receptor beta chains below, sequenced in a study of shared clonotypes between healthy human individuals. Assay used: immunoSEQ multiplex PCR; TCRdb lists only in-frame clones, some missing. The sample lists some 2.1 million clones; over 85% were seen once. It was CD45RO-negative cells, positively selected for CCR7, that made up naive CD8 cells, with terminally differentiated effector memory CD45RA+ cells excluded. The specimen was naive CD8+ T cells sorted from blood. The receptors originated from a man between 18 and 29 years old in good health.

The chain's CDR3 is CAWSWTGNSYEQYF. Written as DNA, the CDR3 is TGTGCCTGGAGCTGGACCGGGAACTCCTACGAGCAGTACTTC. V usage is TRBV30 and J usage is TRBJ2-7, with D possibly matching TRBD2 (5 bases). V gave up 3 bases and J gave up 0 bases, with 12 bases separating them. Germline values: CDR1 GTSNPN, CDR2 SVGIG (reference sequence). The CDR3 contains 14 residues.

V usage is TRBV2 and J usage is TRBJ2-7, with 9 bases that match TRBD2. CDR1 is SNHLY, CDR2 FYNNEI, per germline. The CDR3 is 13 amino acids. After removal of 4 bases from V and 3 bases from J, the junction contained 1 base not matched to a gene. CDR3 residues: CASSVTSGYEQYF. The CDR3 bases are TGTGCCAGCAGTGTGACTAGCGGCTACGAGCAGTACTTC.

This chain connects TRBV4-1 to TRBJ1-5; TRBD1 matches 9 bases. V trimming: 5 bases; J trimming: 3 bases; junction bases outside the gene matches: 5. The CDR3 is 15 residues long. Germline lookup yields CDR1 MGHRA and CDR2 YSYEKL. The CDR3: CASSNGQGSNQPQHF. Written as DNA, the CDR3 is TGCGCCAGCAGCAATGGACAGGGGTCCAATCAGCCCCAGCATTTT.

This CDR3 is CASRGTVNEQFF. The CDR3 DNA reads TGTGCCAGCAGGGGAACAGTTAATGAGCAGTTCTTC. J is TRBJ2-1 and V is TRBV5-4; D is unclear. The germline CDR1 and CDR2 sequences are SGHNT and YYREEE (reference sequence). This CDR3 spans 12 amino acids. Trimming left V 5 bases short and J 7 bases short, with 10 bases between.

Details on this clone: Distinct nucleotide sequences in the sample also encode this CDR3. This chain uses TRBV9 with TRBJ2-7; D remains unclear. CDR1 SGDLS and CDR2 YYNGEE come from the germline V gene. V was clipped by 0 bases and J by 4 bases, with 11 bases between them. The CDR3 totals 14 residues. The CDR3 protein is CASSVGGSRYEQYF. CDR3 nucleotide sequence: TGTGCCAGCAGCGTAGGTGGTAGCAGGTACGAGCAGTACTTC. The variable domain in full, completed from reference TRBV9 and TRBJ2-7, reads DSGVTQTPKHLITATGQRVTLRCSPRSGDLSVYWYQQSLDQGLQFLIQYYNGEERAKGNILERFSAQQFPDLHSELNLSSLELGDSALYFCASSVGGSRYEQYFGPGTRLTVT.

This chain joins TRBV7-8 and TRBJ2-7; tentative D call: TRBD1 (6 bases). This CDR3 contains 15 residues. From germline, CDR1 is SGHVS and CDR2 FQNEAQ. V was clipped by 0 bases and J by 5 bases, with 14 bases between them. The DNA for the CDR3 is TGTGCCAGCAGCTTAGCGGCAGGGGTTGGAGACGAGCAGTACTTC. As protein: CASSLAAGVGDEQYF.

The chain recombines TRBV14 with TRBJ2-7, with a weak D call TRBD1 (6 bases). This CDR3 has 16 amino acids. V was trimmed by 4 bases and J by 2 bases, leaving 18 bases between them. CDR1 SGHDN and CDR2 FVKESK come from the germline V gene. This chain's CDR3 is CASSPGPGAQPYEQYF. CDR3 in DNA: TGTGCCAGCAGCCCGGGCCCAGGGGCGCAACCCTACGAGCAGTACTTC.

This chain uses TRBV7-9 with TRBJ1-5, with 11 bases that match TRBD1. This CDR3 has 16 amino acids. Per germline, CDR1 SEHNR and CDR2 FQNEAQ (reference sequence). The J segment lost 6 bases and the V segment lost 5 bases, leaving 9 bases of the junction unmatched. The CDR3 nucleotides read TGTGCCAGCAGCCCCCTATCCGGGACAGGGGGTCAGCCCCAGCATTTT. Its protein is CASSPLSGTGGQPQHF.

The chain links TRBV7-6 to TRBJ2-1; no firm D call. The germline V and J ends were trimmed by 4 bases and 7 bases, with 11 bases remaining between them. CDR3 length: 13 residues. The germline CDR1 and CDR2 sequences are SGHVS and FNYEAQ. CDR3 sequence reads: CASSWTERNEQFF. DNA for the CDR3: TGTGCCAGCAGCTGGACGGAAAGGAATGAGCAGTTCTTC.

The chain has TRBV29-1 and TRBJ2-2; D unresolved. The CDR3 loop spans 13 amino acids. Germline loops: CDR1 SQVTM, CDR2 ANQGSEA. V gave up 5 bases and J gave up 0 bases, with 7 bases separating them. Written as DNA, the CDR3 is TGCAGCGTTATCCCAGCGAACACCGGGGAGCTGTTTTTT. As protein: CSVIPANTGELFF.

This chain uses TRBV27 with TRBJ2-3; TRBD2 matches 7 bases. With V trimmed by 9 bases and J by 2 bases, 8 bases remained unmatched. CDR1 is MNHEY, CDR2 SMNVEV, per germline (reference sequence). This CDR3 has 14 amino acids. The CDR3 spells CASHRSGDTDTQYF. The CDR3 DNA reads TGTGCCAGTCATAGAAGCGGGGACACAGATACGCAGTATTTT.

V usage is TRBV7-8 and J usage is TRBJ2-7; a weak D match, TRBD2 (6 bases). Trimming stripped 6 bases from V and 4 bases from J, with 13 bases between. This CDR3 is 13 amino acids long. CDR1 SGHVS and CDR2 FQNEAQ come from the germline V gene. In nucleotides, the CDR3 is TGTGCCAGCAGTCGTCGGGGGACGTACGAGCAGTACTTC. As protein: CASSRRGTYEQYF.

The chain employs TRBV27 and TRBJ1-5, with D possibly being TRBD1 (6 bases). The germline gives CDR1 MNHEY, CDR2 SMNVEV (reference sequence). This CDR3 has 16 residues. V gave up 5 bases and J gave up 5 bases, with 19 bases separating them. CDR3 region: CASSPSVGQLYQPQHF. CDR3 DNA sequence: TGTGCCAGCAGTCCCTCTGTAGGACAGCTCTATCAGCCCCAGCATTTT.

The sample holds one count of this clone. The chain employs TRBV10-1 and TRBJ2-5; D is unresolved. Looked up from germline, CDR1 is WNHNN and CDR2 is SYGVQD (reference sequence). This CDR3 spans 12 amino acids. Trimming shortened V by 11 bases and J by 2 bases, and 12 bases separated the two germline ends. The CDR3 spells CAGKEKQETQYF. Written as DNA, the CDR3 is TGCGCCGGCAAAGAGAAACAAGAGACCCAGTACTTC.

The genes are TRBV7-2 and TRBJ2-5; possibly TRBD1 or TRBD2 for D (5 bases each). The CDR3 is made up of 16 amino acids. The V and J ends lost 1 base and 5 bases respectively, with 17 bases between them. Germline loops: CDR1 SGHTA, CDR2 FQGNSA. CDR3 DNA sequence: TGTGCCAGCAGCTTAGAGCTCACAGGATCGGGGGAGACCCAGTACTTC. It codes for CASSLELTGSGETQYF.

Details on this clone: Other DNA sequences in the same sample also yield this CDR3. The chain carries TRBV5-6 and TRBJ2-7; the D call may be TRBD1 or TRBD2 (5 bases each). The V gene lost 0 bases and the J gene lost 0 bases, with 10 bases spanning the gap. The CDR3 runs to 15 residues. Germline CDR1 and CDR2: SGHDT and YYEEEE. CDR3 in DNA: TGTGCCAGCAGCTTGGCCCCAGGGAGCTCCTACGAGCAGTACTTC. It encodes CASSLAPGSSYEQYF.

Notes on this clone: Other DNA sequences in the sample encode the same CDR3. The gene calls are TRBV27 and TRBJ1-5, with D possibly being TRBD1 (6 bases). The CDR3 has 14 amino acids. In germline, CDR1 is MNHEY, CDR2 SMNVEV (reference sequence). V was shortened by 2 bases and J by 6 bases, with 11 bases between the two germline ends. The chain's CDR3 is CASSLTGASQPQHF. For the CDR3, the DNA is TGTGCCAGCAGTTTAACGGGGGCGAGTCAGCCCCAGCATTTT.

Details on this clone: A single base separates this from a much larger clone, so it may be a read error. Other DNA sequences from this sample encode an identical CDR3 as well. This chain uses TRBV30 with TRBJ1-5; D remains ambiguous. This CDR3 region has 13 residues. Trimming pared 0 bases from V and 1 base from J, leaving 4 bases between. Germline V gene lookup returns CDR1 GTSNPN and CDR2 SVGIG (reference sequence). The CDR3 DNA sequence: TGTGCCTGGAGTGTAGACAGCAATCAGCCCCAGCATTTT. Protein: CAWSVDSNQPQHF.

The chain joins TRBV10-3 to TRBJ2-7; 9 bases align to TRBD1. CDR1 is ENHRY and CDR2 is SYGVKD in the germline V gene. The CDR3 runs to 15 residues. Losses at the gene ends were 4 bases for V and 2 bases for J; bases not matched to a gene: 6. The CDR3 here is CAISATGGLAYEQYF. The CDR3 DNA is TGTGCCATCAGTGCTACAGGGGGCTTGGCCTACGAGCAGTACTTC.

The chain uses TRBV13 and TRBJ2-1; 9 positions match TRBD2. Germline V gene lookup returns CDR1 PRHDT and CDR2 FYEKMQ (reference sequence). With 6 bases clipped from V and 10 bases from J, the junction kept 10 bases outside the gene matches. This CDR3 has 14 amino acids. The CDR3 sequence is CASSHGLAGVEQFF. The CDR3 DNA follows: TGTGCCAGCAGTCACGGGTTAGCGGGAGTGGAGCAGTTCTTC.

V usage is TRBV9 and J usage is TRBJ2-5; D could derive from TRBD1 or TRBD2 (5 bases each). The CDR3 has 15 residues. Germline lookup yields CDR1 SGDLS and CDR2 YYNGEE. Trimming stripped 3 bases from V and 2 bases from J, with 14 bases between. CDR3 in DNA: TGTGCCAGCAGCGCCGCCGGGACGCCTCAAGAGACCCAGTACTTC. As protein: CASSAAGTPQETQYF.

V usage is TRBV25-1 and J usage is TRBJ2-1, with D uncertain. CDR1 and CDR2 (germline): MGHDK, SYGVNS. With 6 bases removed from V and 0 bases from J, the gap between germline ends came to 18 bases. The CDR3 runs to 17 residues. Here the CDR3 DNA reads TGTGCCAGCAGGGTCCGGGCCTTTCTTAGCTCCTACAATGAGCAGTTCTTC. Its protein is CASRVRAFLSSYNEQFF.